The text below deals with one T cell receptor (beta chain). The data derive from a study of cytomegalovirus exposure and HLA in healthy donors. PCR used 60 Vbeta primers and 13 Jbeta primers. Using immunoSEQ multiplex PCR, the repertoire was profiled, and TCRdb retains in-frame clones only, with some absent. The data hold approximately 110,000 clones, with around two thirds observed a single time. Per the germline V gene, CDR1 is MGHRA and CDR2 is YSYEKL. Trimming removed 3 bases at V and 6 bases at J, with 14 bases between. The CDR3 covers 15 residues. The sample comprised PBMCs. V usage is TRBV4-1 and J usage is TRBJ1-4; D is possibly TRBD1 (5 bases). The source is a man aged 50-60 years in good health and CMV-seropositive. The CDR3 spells CASSHLRESYEKLFF. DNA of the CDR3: TGCGCCAGCAGCCACCTCAGGGAAAGCTATGAAAAACTGTTTTTT.